These 14 T cell receptor beta chains were all obtained from the same sample, sequenced in a study of naive and memory T cell subsets (dated by TCRdb to about 2017). Antigens for these TCRs are unknown. The library was built by means of UMI-ligation and nested PCR. The reads were generated on an Illumina MiSeq. To cover both TRBC1 and TRBC2, the beta constant-region primer consisted of an equimolar mix of two oligonucleotides. Four rounds of PCR, combining the SP2 primer with nested alpha and beta constant-region primers, were used to amplify the ligated cDNA. The raw public data were reprocessed by TCRdb itself: fastp quality trimming at Q25, MiXCR clonotype calling, in-frame beta chains only. Records with the same CDR3 protein are collapsed into one entry carrying the most frequent genes and DNA. For this sample there are 150,000 or so distinct CDR3 sequences; roughly 23% appear just once. Jointly, the top ten make up roughly 0.1% of the sample.

What the research found in general, with its limitations: A few larger clonotypes were found in naive repertoires, especially CD8, and these larger clonotypes were possibly memory cells re-expressing CD45RA.

Sequenced sample: naive CD4+ T cells from blood. Taken with the paper, the label for cell subset or site translates to: naive T cells, CD45RA high CD27+. All receptors derive from a human donor in good health.

This clonotype was recorded a few times. The chain carries TRBV5-1 and TRBJ1-4; 10 nucleotides agree with TRBD1. In germline, CDR1 is SGHRS, CDR2 YFSETQ. This CDR3 has 16 residues. Unmatched junction bases numbered 15, after V lost 4 bases and J lost 12 bases. CDR3 region: CASSRLPGQGSSELFF. The DNA of the CDR3 is TGCGCCAGCAGCCGACTTCCGGGACAGGGGAGTTCGGAACTGTTTTTT.

In this sample, this clonotype turned up a few times. The rearrangement uses TRBV6-1 and TRBJ1-1; 9 nucleotides agree with TRBD1. The CDR3 runs 12 residues. V shed 7 bases, J shed 7 bases, and the junction held 4 bases outside the gene matches. CDR1 is MNHNS, CDR2 SASEGT, per germline. CDR3 amino acids: CASILDRGEAFF. The CDR3 DNA reads TGTGCCAGCATCTTGGACAGGGGTGAAGCTTTCTTT.

In its sample, this clonotype was seen many times. The genes are TRBV3-1 and TRBJ1-6, with D perhaps TRBD1 (5 bases). The CDR3 covers 13 residues. Germline V CDR1 and CDR2: LGHDT, YNNKEL (reference sequence). The ends were cut back, 3 bases at V and 9 bases at J, with 9 bases in the middle. CDR3 DNA: TGTGCCAGCAGCCAGACAGTCCGTTCACCCCTCCACTTT. As protein: CASSQTVRSPLHF. The complete variable domain, with remaining parts taken from reference TRBV3-1 and TRBJ1-6, reads DTAVSQTPKYLVTQMGNDKSIKCEQNLGHDTMYWYKQDSKKFLKIMFSYNNKELIINETVPNRFSPKSPDKAHLNLHINSLELGDSAVYFCASSQTVRSPLHFGNGTRLTVT.

V gene TRBV28 combines with J gene TRBJ2-1, with TRBD2 identical over 8 bases. The CDR3 runs to 16 residues. The V segment lost 6 bases and the J segment 5 bases; nucleotides outside the gene matches: 12. In germline, CDR1 is MDHEN, CDR2 SYDVKM. The CDR3 reads CASRQPTSGIDNEQFF. CDR3 nucleotide sequence: TGTGCCAGCAGACAACCTACTAGCGGAATTGACAATGAGCAGTTCTTC.

This clonotype has only a few counts. CDR3 in amino acids: CAISDTGVSETQYF. The CDR3 nucleotides are TGTGCCATCAGTGATACAGGGGTTTCGGAGACCCAGTACTTC. V gene TRBV10-3 combines with J gene TRBJ2-5, with 7 bases identical to TRBD1. CDR1 and CDR2 from the germline V gene are ENHRY and SYGVKD. V gave up 3 bases and J gave up 5 bases; unmatched junction bases: 6. The CDR3 has 14 amino acids.

This clonotype appeared a few times. The rearrangement uses TRBV5-5 and TRBJ2-3; 8 positions match TRBD2. The CDR3 consists of 15 residues. V was clipped by 3 bases and J by 5 bases; unmatched bases: 8. The germline V gene encodes CDR1 SGHKS and CDR2 YYEKEE (reference sequence). The DNA for the CDR3 is TGTGCCAGCAGCTGGGCCTTGCTAGCGGGAGATACGCAGTATTTT. Translating gives CASSWALLAGDTQYF.

This clonotype showed up just a few times. The CDR3 DNA sequence: TGTGCCAGCAGCTTAAGGCTAGCTAGCACAGATACGCAGTATTTT. This gives the protein CASSLRLASTDTQYF. The V and J genes are TRBV7-2 and TRBJ2-3; D might be TRBD2 (5 bases). Germline V CDR1 and CDR2: SGHTA, FQGNSA. The V end lost 2 bases, the J end lost 0 bases, and 9 bases lay between the germline ends. There are 15 residues in the CDR3.

The chain recombines TRBV6-6 with TRBJ2-3; D not certain. V lost 5 bases, J lost 4 bases, and 7 bases lay in between. From germline, CDR1 is MNHNY and CDR2 SVGAGI (reference sequence). The CDR3 is 12 residues long. CDR3 sequence: CASSPNPDTQYF. The CDR3 nucleotides read TGTGCCAGCAGTCCGAATCCAGATACGCAGTATTTT.

This clonotype was recorded a few times. The V gene is TRBV11-3, the J gene TRBJ2-3, with 9 bases aligning to TRBD2. Trimming removed 5 bases from V and 6 bases from J; junction bases left unmatched: 12. Germline values: CDR1 SGHNT, CDR2 YENEEA. The CDR3 sequence is 16 residues long. The CDR3 bases are TGTGCCAGCAGCAAAAGGATGGCTAGCGGGATGGATACGCAGTATTTT. Protein: CASSKRMASGMDTQYF.

This chain connects TRBV19 to TRBJ2-2; 8 positions agree with TRBD2. Losses at the gene ends were 5 bases for V and 0 bases for J; bases not matched to a gene: 2. Germline V gene data show CDR1 as LNHDA and CDR2 as SQIVND (reference sequence). The CDR3 length is 15 residues. Here the CDR3 reads CASSGTRSNTGELFF. The CDR3 DNA reads TGTGCCAGTAGTGGGACTAGGTCGAACACCGGGGAGCTGTTTTTT.

The sample holds a few counts of this clonotype. The gene calls are TRBV12-3 or TRBV12-4 and TRBJ2-6, with D maybe TRBD1 (5 bases). V was pared by 0 bases and J by 0 bases, with 15 bases between. The CDR3 loop spans 19 amino acids. CDR3 in DNA: TGTGCCAGCAGTTTAGCGAGGACAACTCTTCCCTCTGGGGCCAACGTCCTGACTTTC. Its protein is CASSLARTTLPSGANVLTF.

This clonotype occurred many times. The chain employs TRBV29-1 and TRBJ2-2; D uncertain. The ends were cut back, 5 bases at V and 0 bases at J, with 10 bases in the middle. This CDR3 spans 14 amino acids. CDR1 and CDR2 from the germline V gene are SQVTM and ANQGSEA. CDR3 DNA: TGCAGCGTTCTGTGGTTCGCGAACACCGGGGAGCTGTTTTTT. This sequence encodes CSVLWFANTGELFF.

This clonotype was recorded many times. The gene calls are TRBV28 and TRBJ2-5; perhaps TRBD1 as D (6 bases). The CDR3 is 14 residues long. Trimming took 2 bases from V and 0 from J, leaving 7 bases between them. The V gene's germline CDR1 is MDHEN and CDR2 SYDVKM. In DNA, the CDR3 is TGTGCCAGCAGTTTAAACAGGGACCAAGAGACCCAGTACTTC. Translating gives CASSLNRDQETQYF.

In its sample, this clonotype was seen many times. The V call is TRBV10-3, the J call TRBJ2-4, with 7 bases matching TRBD2. The germline V gene has CDR1 ENHRY and CDR2 SYGVKD. The J segment lost 3 bases and the V segment lost 3 bases, leaving 5 bases of the junction unmatched. The CDR3 runs 15 residues. DNA for the CDR3: TGTGCCATCAGTGACGGAAGCGGGAACAAAAACATTCAGTACTTC. It translates to CAISDGSGNKNIQYF.